The T cell receptor beta chain under discussion was sequenced for a study of T cell repertoires in cytomegalovirus infection (dated by TCRdb to about 2019). The study in broad terms: The peptide stimulations were aimed at well-studied HLA-B-restricted epitopes as well as recently identified HLA-C-restricted CMV epitopes, whose presentation resists viral immunomodulation. Donor HLA type was relevant to the analysis, as public TCR beta signatures indicated carriage of CMV infection together with the matching HLA type.

What the authors observed across the whole study: In both this cohort and an independent roughly 330-donor cohort, the cumulative frequency of public TCR beta family members distinguished carriers of CMV infection plus the relevant HLA type. The ex vivo response was dominated by HLA-C-restricted CMV-specific TCR beta clonotypes, which also provided the single most frequent clonotype in two of eight donors.

The CDR3 covers 17 residues, taking in both the cysteine and the phenylalanine. The read is trimmed to its CDR3 DNA, 51 bases read in frame from base 1. V and J are truncated by 5 bases and 4 bases respectively, leaving an intervening sequence of 20 bases. Sequences MNHEY (CDR1) and SMNVEV (CDR2) are obtained from the germline V gene (reference sequence). On this clonotype: The target of this receptor is not known. Base qualities are not recorded, but no much larger clone differs from it by a single base.

Taken with the paper, the label for treatment or condition translates to: in vitro stimulation with specific CMV peptide epitopes to enrich CMV-specific T cells. For sequencing, an Illumina HiSeq 1500 was employed. In TCRdb, the public reads were trimmed at Q25 with fastp and aligned with MiXCR, with productive beta chains retained. Entries are consolidated by CDR3 protein sequence, retaining the most common genes and DNA. The sample data list around 200,000 distinct CDR3 sequences, and roughly two fifths of these were observed just once. Jointly, the top ten make up around 60% of the sample. The rearrangement joined TRBV27 to TRBJ2-2; a weak D assignment points to TRBD2 (6 bases agree). The source is a human donor in good health (CMV status not recorded). Some clones in this sample may be carry-over from other donors' samples. The sample here was CD8+ T cells from cultured PBMCs, taken from culture after CMV antigen stimulation. The CDR3 region reads CASSLGSPEGFTGELFF. The nucleotides read TGTGCCAGCAGTCTCGGCTCCCCGGAGGGTTTCACCGGGGAGCTGTTTTTT.